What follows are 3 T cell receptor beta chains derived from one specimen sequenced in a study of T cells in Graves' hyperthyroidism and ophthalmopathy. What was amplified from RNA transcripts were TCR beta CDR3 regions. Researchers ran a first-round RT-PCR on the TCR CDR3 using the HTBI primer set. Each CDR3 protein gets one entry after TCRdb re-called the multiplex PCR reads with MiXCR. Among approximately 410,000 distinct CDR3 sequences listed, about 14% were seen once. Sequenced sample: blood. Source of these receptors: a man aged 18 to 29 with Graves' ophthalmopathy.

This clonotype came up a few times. For the CDR3, the DNA is TGTGCCAGCAGTTACCCTCAACAGTTCGTGGCTAGCGGGGGGGCTAGGAATGAGCAGTTCTTC. Amino acids: CASSYPQQFVASGGARNEQFF. The chain combines TRBV6-6 with TRBJ2-1; 12 nucleotides agree with TRBD2. V dropped 2 bases and J dropped 7; count of bases not matched to a gene: 21. Germline assignment: CDR1 MNHNY and CDR2 SVGAGI (reference sequence). The CDR3 is 21 amino acids.

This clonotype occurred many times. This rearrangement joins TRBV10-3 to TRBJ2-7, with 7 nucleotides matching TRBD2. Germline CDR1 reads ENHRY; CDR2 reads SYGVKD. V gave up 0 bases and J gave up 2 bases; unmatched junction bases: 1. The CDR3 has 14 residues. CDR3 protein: CAISESGLAYEQYF. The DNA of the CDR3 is TGTGCCATCAGTGAGTCTGGACTAGCCTACGAGCAGTACTTC.

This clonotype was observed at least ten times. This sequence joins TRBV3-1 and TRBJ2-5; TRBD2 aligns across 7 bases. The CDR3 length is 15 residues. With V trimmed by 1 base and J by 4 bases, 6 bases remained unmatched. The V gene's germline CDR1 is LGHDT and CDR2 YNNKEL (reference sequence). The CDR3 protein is CASSQGLAIRETQYF. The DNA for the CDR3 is TGTGCCAGCAGCCAAGGACTAGCAATAAGAGAGACCCAGTACTTC.